The next 2 T cell receptor beta chains were all read from a single sample in a study of shared clonotypes between healthy human individuals. Profiling relied on immunoSEQ multiplex PCR, and the TCRdb table lists in-frame clones only, not all of them. The data show over a million clones, 75% to 80% seen once. The source material was memory CD4+ T cells from PBMCs. The subset is: CD45RA-negative fraction. These receptors all come from a man aged 18 to 29 in good health. Some clones in this sample may be carry-over from other donors' samples.

The chain links TRBV28 to TRBJ1-2, with 8 bases identical to TRBD1. The V and J ends lost 2 bases and 0 bases, in that order; junction bases with no gene match: 8. The CDR3 has 17 amino acids. Germline values: CDR1 MDHEN, CDR2 SYDVKM. The CDR3 nucleotides read TGTGCCAGCAGTTTAATAACAGGGGGGCTCACTAACTATGGCTACACCTTC. It is translated as CASSLITGGLTNYGYTF.

This clone was detected once. The chain joins TRBV7-2 to TRBJ2-3; D uncertain. V lost 5 bases to trimming and J lost 2 bases, with 8 bases between them. Germline CDR1 SGHTA, CDR2 FQGNSA. This CDR3 has 13 residues. This CDR3 reads CASSPRNTDTQYF. The CDR3 region has the DNA TGTGCCAGCAGCCCCCGGAACACAGATACGCAGTATTTT.